A single sample gave rise to the 9 T cell receptor beta chains below, sequenced in a study of shared clonotypes between healthy human individuals. CD8 cells classed as naive were CD45RO-negative and positively selected for CCR7, excluding terminally differentiated effector memory CD45RA+ cells. The method was immunoSEQ multiplex PCR; TCRdb's version includes in-frame clones alone and lacks a portion of them. This table has roughly 2 million clones, over 85% appearing once. Sequencing was carried out using naive CD8+ T cells sorted from blood. These receptor sequences come from a man aged 18 to 30 in good health.

This rearrangement joins TRBV27 to TRBJ1-2; D unresolved. The CDR3 has 13 amino acids. Between the trimmed V and J ends, which lost 2 bases and 4 bases, there was a span of 8 bases. Germline CDR1 is MNHEY and CDR2 is SMNVEV (reference sequence). CDR3 in DNA: TGTGCCAGCAGTTTAAAGAGCGGCTATGGCTACACCTTC. Its translation: CASSLKSGYGYTF.

The rearrangement uses TRBV7-9 and TRBJ1-1, with 8 positions matching TRBD1. V dropped 4 bases and J dropped 6; count of bases not matched to a gene: 7. Per germline, CDR1 SEHNR and CDR2 FQNEAQ (reference sequence). CDR3 length: 14 amino acids. The CDR3 nucleotides are TGTGCCAGCAGCTCTAGGACAGGGTCTGCTGAAGCTTTCTTT. It encodes CASSSRTGSAEAFF.

The rearrangement uses TRBV13 and TRBJ2-5; 8 nucleotides line up with TRBD2. The CDR3 has 14 amino acids. Per germline, CDR1 PRHDT and CDR2 FYEKMQ (reference sequence). Losses at the gene ends were 5 bases for V and 5 bases for J; bases not matched to a gene: 7. DNA for the CDR3: TGTGCCAGCAGCACTACCGGGACTAGGGAGACCCAGTACTTC. As protein: CASSTTGTRETQYF.

The J gene is TRBJ2-1, the V gene TRBV4-1, with 9 bases identical to TRBD2. Unmatched junction bases numbered 16, after V lost 2 bases and J lost 11 bases. The germline V gene has CDR1 MGHRA and CDR2 YSYEKL. The CDR3 sequence is 17 residues long. CDR3 loop: CASSQSPPVQRGDKQFF. The CDR3 DNA reads as TGCGCCAGCAGCCAATCCCCCCCGGTCCAGCGGGGGGACAAGCAGTTCTTC.

The chain couples TRBV7-9 to TRBJ1-3; D is possibly TRBD1 (6 bases). This CDR3 is 14 amino acids long. Per germline, CDR1 SEHNR and CDR2 FQNEAQ (reference sequence). V was pared by 5 bases and J by 4 bases, with 12 bases between. Here the CDR3 DNA reads TGTGCCAGCAGCCCTTGGGACACAGGAAACACCATATATTTT. This codes for CASSPWDTGNTIYF.

The rearrangement links TRBV7-9 to TRBJ1-1; perhaps TRBD1 as D (5 bases). CDR1 is SEHNR and CDR2 is FQNEAQ in the germline V gene (reference sequence). The CDR3 is 14 amino acids. V was cut by 5 bases and J by 3 bases, with 13 bases left in between. Here the CDR3 reads CASSPPGVDTEAFF. The DNA of the CDR3 is TGTGCCAGCAGCCCACCGGGGGTGGACACTGAAGCTTTCTTT.

The rearrangement uses TRBV2 and TRBJ2-6; D is possibly TRBD2 (6 bases). Per germline, CDR1 SNHLY and CDR2 FYNNEI. V shed 2 bases and J shed 2 bases, with 10 bases lying between them. CDR3 size: 16 residues. The CDR3 sequence: CASSESRGTGANVLTF. In DNA, the CDR3 is TGTGCCAGCAGTGAATCACGGGGGACTGGGGCCAACGTCCTGACTTTC.

Notes on this clone: The sample carries other DNA sequences with the same CDR3. This sequence joins TRBV7-9 and TRBJ2-1; 9 positions match TRBD2. After removal of 0 bases from V and 9 bases from J, the junction contained 6 bases not matched to a gene. This CDR3 comprises 15 residues. The germline CDR1 and CDR2 sequences are SEHNR and FQNEAQ (reference sequence). CDR3 sequence (DNA): TGTGCCAGCAGCTTAGCTGCGGGGGGGCCGGGTGAGCAGTTCTTC. Encoded protein: CASSLAAGGPGEQFF.

This chain joins TRBV7-8 and TRBJ1-6, with 8 bases identical to TRBD1. Trimming took 5 bases from V and 6 from J; bases not matched to a gene: 9. The CDR3 is 16 residues long. Germline V gene lookup returns CDR1 SGHVS and CDR2 FQNEAQ. This CDR3 reads CASSEFQTGANSPLHF. Written as DNA, the CDR3 is TGTGCCAGCAGCGAGTTTCAGACAGGGGCTAATTCACCCCTCCACTTT.